The 30 T cell receptor beta chains in this list originate from one sample, sequenced in a study of human versus mouse CDR3 diversity and MHC coevolution. Repertoires were generated with immunoSEQ multiplex PCR, while TCRdb's copy carries only in-frame clones and drops some. The repertoire holds 86,000 or so clones, with roughly 93% as singletons. The specimen sequenced was naive CD4+ T cells from blood. The subset: CD45RO-negative CD62L-positive naive CD4 T cells. Every receptor here comes from a person aged 25 to 75 in good health.

The chain recombines TRBV30 with TRBJ2-1, with TRBD2 matching 14 bases. This CDR3 is built from 15 residues. Germline-derived CDR1 and CDR2 are GTSNPN and SVGIG (reference sequence). V dropped 3 bases and J dropped 10; count of bases not matched to a gene: 8. CDR3 sequence: CAWSDGLAGGGEQFF. The CDR3 DNA reads as TGTGCCTGGAGCGACGGACTAGCGGGAGGAGGAGAGCAGTTCTTC. The full variable domain, rest sourced from reference TRBV30 and TRBJ2-1, is SQTIHQWPATLVQPVGSPLSLECTVEGTSNPNLYWYRQAAGRGLQLLFYSVGIGQISSEVPQNLSASRPQDRQFILSSKKLLLSDSGFYLCAWSDGLAGGGEQFFGPGTRLTVL.

V gene TRBV6-5 combines with J gene TRBJ1-6, with TRBD1 as a possible D gene (5 bases). This CDR3 has 14 amino acids. Germline CDR1 reads MNHEY; CDR2 reads SVGAGI. Trimming pared 7 bases from V and 3 bases from J, leaving 10 bases between. In DNA, the CDR3 is TGTGCCAGCAACAGGCTAAACTATAATTCACCCCTCCACTTT. This sequence encodes CASNRLNYNSPLHF.

The V gene is TRBV7-3, the J gene TRBJ2-3; 7 positions agree with TRBD2. Germline V gene sequence: CDR1 SGHTA, CDR2 FQGTGA. The CDR3 is 16 residues long. V shed 2 bases and J 3 bases; nucleotides not matched to a gene: 8. The CDR3 loop reads CASSLEGGSKTDTQYF. The CDR3 DNA sequence: TGTGCCAGCAGCTTAGAGGGCGGGAGTAAGACAGATACGCAGTATTTT.

This clone was seen a single time. This chain joins TRBV5-1 and TRBJ2-3, with D possibly being TRBD1 (6 bases). The V end lost 2 bases, the J end lost 0 bases, and 10 bases lay between the germline ends. This CDR3 has 15 residues. Germline CDR1 reads SGHRS; CDR2 reads YFSETQ. The CDR3 DNA is TGCGCCAGCAGCTTCCCCAGGGGAAGCACAGATACGCAGTATTTT. Its protein is CASSFPRGSTDTQYF. Combining the CDR3 with reference TRBV5-1 and TRBJ2-3 gives the whole variable domain KAGVTQTPRYLIKTRGQQVTLSCSPISGHRSVSWYQQTPGQGLQFLFEYFSETQRNKGNFPGRFSGRQFSNSRSEMNVSTLELGDSALYLCASSFPRGSTDTQYFGPGTRLTVL.

V is TRBV10-3 and J is TRBJ2-1, with 8 bases lining up with TRBD2. The V gene end was trimmed by 9 bases and the J gene end by 7 bases; junction bases not matched to a gene: 2. This CDR3 region has 11 residues. Germline lookup yields CDR1 ENHRY and CDR2 SYGVKD. The CDR3 DNA follows: TGTGCCATTAGCGGGGTAAATGAGCAGTTCTTC. Translation: CAISGVNEQFF.

The genes are TRBV6-5 and TRBJ2-5; no clear D gene. Germline V gene lookup returns CDR1 MNHEY and CDR2 SVGAGI. The CDR3 has 14 amino acids. Trimming took 2 bases from V and 2 from J, leaving 9 bases between them. This CDR3 reads CASSYGPGQETQYF. The CDR3 DNA is TGTGCCAGCAGTTACGGTCCCGGGCAAGAGACCCAGTACTTC.

The V call is TRBV10-3, the J call TRBJ2-1, with 9 bases aligning to TRBD2. This CDR3 spans 13 amino acids. V trimming: 6 bases; J trimming: 7 bases; junction bases outside the gene matches: 4. The germline V gene has CDR1 ENHRY and CDR2 SYGVKD. The CDR3 region is CAIRREGGNEQFF. The CDR3 DNA reads as TGTGCCATCAGGCGGGAGGGAGGGAATGAGCAGTTCTTC.

About this clone itself: One junction end disagrees with the germline gene, perhaps due to a read error. This chain joins TRBV2 and TRBJ1-2; D is unclear. The CDR3 is made up of 13 amino acids. CDR1 and CDR2 (germline): SNHLY, FYNNEI. In DNA, the CDR3 is TGTGCCAGCAGCGAAGGGCCGTCCTATGGCTACACCTTC. It yields the protein CASSEGPSYGYTF.

The chain combines TRBV7-2 with TRBJ1-2; TRBD1 aligns across 10 bases. Germline CDR1 and CDR2: SGHTA and FQGNSA. V lost 5 bases to trimming and J lost 8 bases; unmatched junction nucleotides: 8. The CDR3 length is 14 residues. DNA for the CDR3: TGTGCCAGCAGCGCGGGACAGGGGATTGGAGGCTACACCTTC. The encoded protein is CASSAGQGIGGYTF. Together with reference TRBV7-2 and TRBJ1-2, the CDR3 gives the full variable domain: GAGVSQSPSNKVTEKGKDVELRCDPISGHTALYWYRQSLGQGLEFLIYFQGNSAPDKSGLPSDRFSAERTGGSVSTLTIQRTQQEDSAVYLCASSAGQGIGGYTFGSGTRLTVV.

The count of this clone is one. This chain joins TRBV18 and TRBJ2-5, with TRBD2 as a possible D gene (6 bases). The CDR3 runs to 13 residues. Deletions cut 8 bases from V and 5 bases from J, with 15 bases between. The V gene's germline CDR1 is KGHSH and CDR2 LQKENI. The CDR3 DNA follows: TGTGCCAGCGCCACCGCGGGGTGGGAGACCCAGTACTTC. This codes for CASATAGWETQYF. The variable domain in full, with the rest retrieved from reference TRBV18 and TRBJ2-5, is NAGVMQNPRHLVRRRGQEARLRCSPMKGHSHVYWYRQLPEEGLKFMVYLQKENIIDESGMPKERFSAEFPKEGPSILRIQQVVRGDSAAYFCASATAGWETQYFGPGTRLLVL.

The chain is built from TRBV5-6 and TRBJ2-7; D gene uncertain. From germline, CDR1 is SGHDT and CDR2 YYEEEE. V lost 2 bases and J lost 4, with 10 bases in between. CDR3 length: 13 residues. This chain's CDR3 is CASSFPRSYEQYF. Written as DNA, the CDR3 is TGTGCCAGCAGCTTCCCCCGGAGTTACGAGCAGTACTTC.

The chain is built from TRBV5-1 and TRBJ1-2; TRBD1 agrees at 8 bases. There are 15 residues in the CDR3. Germline V gives CDR1 SGHRS, CDR2 YFSETQ. The V gene end was trimmed by 0 bases and the J gene end by 1 base; junction bases not matched to a gene: 2. CDR3 DNA: TGCGCCAGCAGCTTGGACAGGGGGGATAACTATGGCTACACCTTC. It specifies CASSLDRGDNYGYTF.

This chain links TRBV7-2 with TRBJ2-5, with 7 bases aligning to TRBD1. The J call is uncertain, as TRBJ2-7 better fits the DNA end. The CDR3 contains 15 residues. CDR1 and CDR2 from the germline V gene are SGHTA and FQGNSA. The CDR3 coding sequence is TGTGCCAGCAGCTTTAGAGCCGGGACAGTCTACGAGCAGTACTTC. This codes for CASSFRAGTVYEQYF.

This clone was seen just once. The V and J genes are TRBV7-9 and TRBJ2-1; 7 positions match TRBD2. The CDR3 spans 16 residues. V shed 5 bases, J shed 7 bases, and the junction held 14 bases outside the gene matches. In germline, CDR1 is SEHNR, CDR2 FQNEAQ (reference sequence). The CDR3 sequence is CASSRLETSPGNEQFF. The CDR3 DNA reads as TGTGCCAGCAGCCGACTAGAGACTAGCCCGGGAAATGAGCAGTTCTTC. Complete variable domain (other parts from reference TRBV7-9 and TRBJ2-1): DTGVSQNPRHKITKRGQNVTFRCDPISEHNRLYWYRQTLGQGPEFLTYFQNEAQLEKSRLLSDRFSAERPKGSFSTLEIQRTEQGDSAMYLCASSRLETSPGNEQFFGPGTRLTVL.

The CDR3 DNA reads TGTGCCAGTAGTATGGACGGAAGGCTAGCGGGCGGATCGAGGGAGACCCAGTACTTC. This sequence encodes CASSMDGRLAGGSRETQYF. V and J are TRBV19 and TRBJ2-5; 8 bases align to TRBD2. From germline, CDR1 is LNHDA and CDR2 SQIVND (reference sequence). The CDR3 contains 19 residues. The J segment lost 5 bases and the V segment lost 3 bases, leaving 20 bases of the junction unmatched.

The chain combines TRBV19 with TRBJ2-7; perhaps TRBD1 as D (6 bases). The CDR3 spans 13 residues. The ends were cut back, 5 bases at V and 5 bases at J, with 13 bases in the middle. CDR1 is LNHDA, CDR2 SQIVND, per germline (reference sequence). CDR3 in DNA: TGTGCCAGTAGTTTCAATCAGGGGAACGAGCAGTACTTC. Protein: CASSFNQGNEQYF.

The genes are TRBV19 and TRBJ2-1; D perhaps matches TRBD2 (6 bases). Trimming stripped 3 bases from V and 7 bases from J, with 10 bases between. There are 13 residues in the CDR3. Germline CDR1 and CDR2: LNHDA and SQIVND (reference sequence). The CDR3 here is CASSISGVNEQFF. The DNA of the CDR3 is TGTGCCAGTAGTATCTCGGGGGTTAATGAGCAGTTCTTC.

CDR3 loop: CAVAGGPAIGEDTQYF. CDR3 sequence (DNA): TGTGCCGTTGCAGGGGGTCCAGCGATTGGTGAAGATACGCAGTATTTT. The chain uses TRBV27 and TRBJ2-3; TRBD1 agrees at 7 bases. CDR3 length: 16 amino acids. The trim removed 11 bases at V and 5 bases at J, leaving 19 bases unmatched. Germline-derived CDR1 and CDR2 are MNHEY and SMNVEV (reference sequence).

The chain has TRBV16 and TRBJ2-2, with TRBD1 matching 9 bases. Per germline, CDR1 KGHSY and CDR2 FQNENV. Trimming took 0 bases from V and 0 from J; bases not matched to a gene: 8. This CDR3 spans 19 amino acids. The CDR3 DNA follows: TGTGCCAGCAGCCAATCGGGATTACAGGGGGCAGCGAACACCGGGGAGCTGTTTTTT. It translates to CASSQSGLQGAANTGELFF.

V usage is TRBV7-3 and J usage is TRBJ1-6; weak D call: TRBD1 (6 bases). The V end was cut by 5 bases, the J end by 10 bases, with 15 bases between. Germline V gene lookup returns CDR1 SGHTA and CDR2 FQGTGA. The CDR3 is 14 amino acids. The CDR3 nucleotides are TGTGCCAGCAGCCCTCAGGGGCGGGAGTCACCCCTCCACTTT. Its protein is CASSPQGRESPLHF. The whole variable domain, remainder taken from reference TRBV7-3 and TRBJ1-6, is GAGVSQTPSNKVTEKGKYVELRCDPISGHTALYWYRQSLGQGPEFLIYFQGTGAADDSGLPNDRFFAVRPEGSVSTLKIQRTERGDSAVYLCASSPQGRESPLHFGNGTRLTVT.

V usage is TRBV5-1 and J usage is TRBJ1-1; D is possibly TRBD1 (5 bases). V lost 8 bases, J lost 1 base, and 15 bases lay in between. Germline CDR1 SGHRS, CDR2 YFSETQ. CDR3 length equals 14 residues. In nucleotides, the CDR3 is TGCGCCAGTTGCCCCGGGGGAGAGAACACTGAAGCTTTCTTT. This sequence encodes CASCPGGENTEAFF.

CDR3 amino acids: CSANDRRAFF. The CDR3 DNA reads as TGCAGTGCTAACGACAGGCGGGCTTTCTTT. The V gene is TRBV20-1, the J gene TRBJ1-1; possibly TRBD1 for D (6 bases). CDR1 is DFQATT, CDR2 SNEGSKA, per germline (reference sequence). Trimming removed 4 bases from V and 11 bases from J, with 11 bases in between. The CDR3 is 10 amino acids.

The chain uses TRBV29-1 and TRBJ2-1; 8 bases map to TRBD2. The V and J ends lost 7 bases and 8 bases, in that order; junction bases with no gene match: 10. CDR3 length: 13 amino acids. Germline V CDR1 and CDR2: SQVTM, ANQGSEA. The CDR3 DNA reads TGCAGCGCGAGTACCGGGACTAGGTATGAGCAGTTCTTC. Protein product: CSASTGTRYEQFF.

V and J are TRBV7-3 and TRBJ2-5, with D possibly matching TRBD2 (6 bases). The germline V gene encodes CDR1 SGHTA and CDR2 FQGTGA. This CDR3 comprises 13 residues. V was cut by 0 bases and J by 4 bases, with 6 bases left in between. The chain's CDR3 is CASSLTAGETQYF. CDR3 DNA sequence: TGTGCCAGCAGCTTAACAGCGGGAGAGACCCAGTACTTC.

V is TRBV19 and J is TRBJ2-7; 8 bases line up with TRBD1. Trimming at V came to 6 bases and at J to 0 bases, leaving 7 bases not matched to a gene. The CDR3 consists of 15 residues. CDR1 and CDR2 from the germline V gene are LNHDA and SQIVND (reference sequence). The CDR3 DNA follows: TGTGCCAGTAGACCCGGGACAGGCTTCTCCTACGAGCAGTACTTC. Protein: CASRPGTGFSYEQYF.

This chain links TRBV7-3 with TRBJ2-2; 11 bases are shared with TRBD2. The trim removed 6 bases at V and 3 bases at J, leaving 3 bases unmatched. CDR3 length equals 15 residues. Germline V CDR1 and CDR2: SGHTA, FQGTGA. The CDR3 DNA follows: TGTGCCAGCAGGCTAGCGGGAGGACACACCGGGGAGCTGTTTTTT. Protein product: CASRLAGGHTGELFF.

This chain connects TRBV5-1 to TRBJ2-7, with 11 positions matching TRBD2. The V segment lost 0 bases and the J segment 0 bases; nucleotides outside the gene matches: 8. Germline CDR1 SGHRS, CDR2 YFSETQ. CDR3 size: 18 residues. The DNA of the CDR3 is TGCGCCAGCAGCTTGGATGGGCCGGGACTAGCGGCCTCCTACGAGCAGTACTTC. Translation gives CASSLDGPGLAASYEQYF.

The chain links TRBV5-4 to TRBJ1-4; D possibly corresponds to TRBD1 (5 bases). This CDR3 region has 15 residues. The ends were cut back, 0 bases at V and 7 bases at J, with 13 bases in the middle. Germline V gene data show CDR1 as SGHNT and CDR2 as YYREEE (reference sequence). The CDR3 bases are TGTGCCAGCAGCTTGGTGGGGGGTTCAGGTGAAAAACTGTTTTTT. The encoded protein is CASSLVGGSGEKLFF. Drawing the rest from reference TRBV5-4 and TRBJ1-4, the complete variable domain is ETGVTQSPTHLIKTRGQQVTLRCSSQSGHNTVSWYQQALGQGPQFIFQYYREEENGRGNFPPRFSGLQFPNYSSELNVNALELDDSALYLCASSLVGGSGEKLFFGSGTQLSVL.

V is TRBV7-2 and J is TRBJ2-5; 7 positions match TRBD1. The DNA end is a closer match to TRBJ2-7, so the J assignment may be wrong. The CDR3 runs to 15 residues. CDR1 is SGHTA and CDR2 is FQGNSA in the germline V gene. Here the CDR3 reads CASSPWAGGSYEQYF. CDR3 bases: TGTGCCAGCAGCCCCTGGGCAGGGGGATCCTACGAGCAGTACTTC.

The rearrangement joins TRBV27 to TRBJ2-7; TRBD1 agrees at 7 bases. After removal of 5 bases from V and 2 bases from J, the junction contained 6 bases not matched to a gene. Germline CDR1 and CDR2: MNHEY and SMNVEV (reference sequence). This CDR3 has 14 amino acids. For the CDR3, the DNA is TGTGCCAGCAGTCCCCGACAGGGAGCCTACGAGCAGTACTTC. This sequence encodes CASSPRQGAYEQYF.